A single sample gave rise to the 26 T cell receptor beta chains below, sequenced in a study of Ad26.COV2.S vaccination and SARS-CoV-2 variants (dated by TCRdb to the early 2020s). The method behind the library was the immunoSEQ multiplex PCR assay. TCRdb's version of the immuneACCESS table is confined to in-frame rearrangements and falls short of the full clone set. An unresolved V gene accounts for under half of the shortfall where checked; the remainder is of unknown origin. A total of roughly 400,000 clones appear in this sample, around 89% of them only once. The ten top clones hold around 1.8% of the sample. According to the study, the label for this sample's treatment or condition signals: 15 to 20 received Ad26.COV2.S at low or high dose, single or two shots; five or six received placebo; per-sample allocation not given. For vaccine and placebo recipients, the sequenced repertoires came from samples collected on day 63 after the first injection.

The source was peripheral blood, collected in a trial of Ad26.COV2.S vaccine versus placebo. Receptor source: a person aged 18-65 years who received the Ad26.COV2.S COVID-19 vaccine or a placebo.

V usage is TRBV5-1 and J usage is TRBJ2-3; the match to TRBD1 covers 7 bases. Germline V gene lookup returns CDR1 SGHRS and CDR2 YFSETQ. The CDR3 is 15 residues long. Unmatched junction bases numbered 3, after V lost 1 base and J lost 1 base. This CDR3 is CASSLTGDRTDTQYF. The CDR3, as DNA: TGCGCCAGCAGCTTGACAGGGGACCGCACAGATACGCAGTATTTT.

The chain is built from TRBV5-1 and TRBJ2-7, with 11 bases aligning to TRBD1. Germline-derived CDR1 and CDR2 are SGHRS and YFSETQ. This CDR3 spans 14 amino acids. The ends lost 4 bases at V and 3 bases at J; junction bases unmatched: 3. The CDR3 region has the DNA TGCGCCAGCAGCACAGGGACAGGGGGCTACGAGCAGTACTTC. Translation gives CASSTGTGGYEQYF.

V gene TRBV6-2 or TRBV6-3 combines with J gene TRBJ1-5; D unresolved. The CDR3 contains 13 residues. Trimming stripped 6 bases from V and 9 bases from J, with 15 bases between. Per germline, CDR1 MNHEY and CDR2 SVGEGT. CDR3 amino acids: CASSPGTSLPQHF. The DNA of the CDR3 is TGTGCCAGCAGCCCGGGAACCTCTCTGCCCCAGCATTTT.

The V and J genes are TRBV28 and TRBJ2-7; D call uncertain. This CDR3 has 13 residues. From germline, CDR1 is MDHEN and CDR2 SYDVKM. Trimming left V 4 bases short and J 4 bases short, with 11 bases between. The CDR3 DNA reads TGTGCCAGCAGTTCCGTAGCAGTTTACGAGCAGTACTTC. The encoded protein is CASSSVAVYEQYF.

The chain uses TRBV6-2 or TRBV6-3 and TRBJ2-7, with D uncertain. V was trimmed by 5 bases and J by 0 bases, leaving 5 bases between them. The CDR3 sequence is 12 residues long. The germline V gene has CDR1 MNHEY and CDR2 SVGEGT. Here the CDR3 reads CASSRSSYEQYF. The DNA for the CDR3 is TGTGCCAGCAGTCGGAGCTCCTACGAGCAGTACTTC.

The J gene is TRBJ2-3, the V gene TRBV2; no firm D call. Germline CDR1 and CDR2: SNHLY and FYNNEI. V gave up 7 bases and J gave up 2 bases, with 10 bases separating them. The CDR3 spans 13 residues. The CDR3 DNA sequence: TGTGCCAGCAATTCACTGACCACAGATACGCAGTATTTT. Protein sequence: CASNSLTTDTQYF.

The chain links TRBV29-1 to TRBJ1-2; 12 bases are shared with TRBD1. The CDR3 is made up of 16 amino acids. After removal of 7 bases from V and 4 bases from J, the junction contained 13 bases not matched to a gene. The V gene's germline CDR1 is SQVTM and CDR2 ANQGSEA. The DNA for the CDR3 is TGCAGCGCATCCGGGACAGGGGGCGTGGGGGGCTATGGCTACACCTTC. Its translation is CSASGTGGVGGYGYTF.

A remark on this clone: Sequence at one end of the junction differs from germline and may be a read error. The gene calls are TRBV11-2 and TRBJ2-7; D tentatively reads TRBD1 or TRBD2 (7 bases each). This CDR3 has 12 amino acids. Germline CDR1 reads SGHAT; CDR2 reads FQNNGV. CDR3 sequence: CASSSTGRVGNF. The CDR3 DNA follows: TGTGCCAGCAGCTCGACAGGGAGGGTTGGTAACTTC.

This chain joins TRBV4-2 and TRBJ2-7; D is possibly TRBD1 (6 bases). Trimming took off 0 bases at V and 0 bases at J, with 9 bases between the two ends. The CDR3 loop spans 15 amino acids. Germline CDR1 is LGHNA and CDR2 is YNFKEQ. The CDR3 sequence is CASSQEQDSSYEQYF. The CDR3 bases are TGTGCCAGCAGCCAAGAGCAGGACAGCTCCTACGAGCAGTACTTC.

This CDR3 reads CASSRGGTGYEQYF. CDR3 coding DNA: TGTGCCAGCAGCAGAGGCGGGACTGGGTACGAGCAGTACTTC. This chain uses TRBV7-9 with TRBJ2-7; TRBD2 might be the D (6 bases). Germline lookup yields CDR1 SEHNR and CDR2 FQNEAQ (reference sequence). The V and J ends lost 5 bases and 4 bases respectively, with 15 bases between them. This CDR3 spans 14 amino acids.

The rearrangement links TRBV29-1 to TRBJ1-2, with a possible D match to TRBD1 (5 bases). Trimming left V 4 bases short and J 2 bases short, with 8 bases between. The CDR3 contains 12 residues. Germline CDR1 and CDR2: SQVTM and ANQGSEA. The CDR3 loop reads CSVVGGNYGYTF. CDR3 bases: TGCAGCGTTGTGGGGGGGAACTATGGCTACACCTTC.

The chain recombines TRBV7-3 with TRBJ2-2; TRBD1 matches at 7 bases. The CDR3 extends over 15 amino acids. The V segment lost 5 bases and the J segment 0 bases; nucleotides outside the gene matches: 3. From germline, CDR1 is SGHTA and CDR2 FQGTGA. The CDR3 here is CASSRTGSNTGELFF. The CDR3, as DNA: TGTGCCAGCAGCCGGACAGGCTCGAACACCGGGGAGCTGTTTTTT.

The chain has TRBV5-4 and TRBJ2-7; perhaps TRBD2 as D (6 bases). The germline V gene encodes CDR1 SGHNT and CDR2 YYREEE (reference sequence). The CDR3 runs to 16 residues. Deletions cut 4 bases from V and 3 bases from J, with 20 bases between. CDR3 sequence reads: CASSSVGAGTDYEQYF. The DNA of the CDR3 is TGTGCCAGCAGCAGTGTTGGGGCCGGGACTGACTACGAGCAGTACTTC.

Remarks on this clone: This sample includes further DNA sequences coding for the same CDR3. The chain has TRBV28 and TRBJ1-2; possibly TRBD1 for D (5 bases). The germline V gene encodes CDR1 MDHEN and CDR2 SYDVKM. V lost 3 bases and J lost 7, with 9 bases in between. The CDR3 runs 12 residues. The CDR3 nucleotides are TGTGCCAGCAGTTTCCGGGGGAGTGGCTACACCTTC. It encodes CASSFRGSGYTF.

The chain carries TRBV9 and TRBJ2-5; 7 bases align to TRBD1. Germline-derived CDR1 and CDR2 are SGDLS and YYNGEE. This CDR3 is 13 amino acids long. After removal of 1 base from V and 4 bases from J, the junction contained 1 base not matched to a gene. The CDR3 loop reads CASSVRQGETQYF. CDR3 bases: TGTGCCAGCAGCGTACGACAGGGAGAGACCCAGTACTTC. The full variable domain, with the rest looked up from reference TRBV9 and TRBJ2-5, is DSGVTQTPKHLITATGQRVTLRCSPRSGDLSVYWYQQSLDQGLQFLIQYYNGEERAKGNILERFSAQQFPDLHSELNLSSLELGDSALYFCASSVRQGETQYFGPGTRLLVL.

The rearrangement links TRBV27 to TRBJ2-7; TRBD1 is a possible D gene (6 bases). Per the germline V gene, CDR1 is MNHEY and CDR2 is SMNVEV (reference sequence). V was clipped by 4 bases and J by 5 bases, with 15 bases between them. The CDR3 has 14 amino acids. The CDR3 sequence: CASSSSGTSDEQYF. The CDR3 DNA sequence: TGTGCCAGCAGTTCCTCCGGGACATCCGACGAGCAGTACTTC.

The chain is built from TRBV27 and TRBJ1-3; the D is unclear. The CDR3 spans 16 residues. Trimming removed 5 bases at V and 1 base at J, with 15 bases between. Per the germline V gene, CDR1 is MNHEY and CDR2 is SMNVEV (reference sequence). The CDR3 protein is CASSPRGGWSGNTIYF. CDR3 nucleotides: TGTGCCAGCAGTCCCCGAGGTGGTTGGTCTGGAAACACCATATATTTT.

The rearrangement joins TRBV7-2 to TRBJ2-7; TRBD2 agrees at 7 bases. V shed 4 bases and J 1 base; nucleotides not matched to a gene: 7. The CDR3 covers 15 residues. Germline V gives CDR1 SGHTA, CDR2 FQGNSA. CDR3 sequence: CASSSTSDYSYEQYF. The DNA for the CDR3 is TGTGCCAGCAGCTCCACTAGCGACTATTCCTACGAGCAGTACTTC.

The chain has TRBV14 and TRBJ2-3; D gene unclear. The CDR3 is made up of 13 amino acids. V was clipped by 6 bases and J by 4 bases, with 11 bases between them. Germline-derived CDR1 and CDR2 are SGHDN and FVKESK. Written as DNA, the CDR3 is TGTGCCAGCAGTCACCTAACGGCAGATACGCAGTATTTT. It encodes CASSHLTADTQYF.

The V gene is TRBV5-4, the J gene TRBJ2-1; perhaps TRBD2 as D (5 bases). The germline V and J ends were trimmed by 0 bases and 1 base, with 11 bases remaining between them. Germline CDR1 reads SGHNT; CDR2 reads YYREEE (reference sequence). CDR3 length: 16 amino acids. The CDR3 DNA sequence: TGTGCCAGCAGCTTGGGCCAGCGGCCGTCCTACAATGAGCAGTTCTTC. As protein: CASSLGQRPSYNEQFF.

V and J are TRBV11-2 and TRBJ2-5, with 12 bases aligning to TRBD2. Germline V CDR1 and CDR2: SGHAT, FQNNGV. CDR3 length equals 15 residues. Losses at the gene ends were 5 bases for V and 7 bases for J; bases not matched to a gene: 8. The CDR3 spells CASSIRTSGEGTQYF. Written as DNA, the CDR3 is TGTGCCAGCAGCATCCGGACTAGCGGGGAGGGGACCCAGTACTTC.

This chain joins TRBV30 and TRBJ2-3, with D possibly matching TRBD2 (6 bases). The CDR3 contains 13 residues. The germline gives CDR1 GTSNPN, CDR2 SVGIG (reference sequence). With 3 bases removed from V and 6 bases from J, the gap between germline ends came to 13 bases. The CDR3 reads CAWRRRGADTQYF. The CDR3 nucleotides read TGTGCCTGGAGAAGGCGGGGAGCCGATACGCAGTATTTT.

This clone was detected a few times. This rearrangement joins TRBV24-1 to TRBJ2-7; D is possibly TRBD1 or TRBD2 (5 bases each). The length of the CDR3 is 13 residues. Germline V gives CDR1 KGHDR, CDR2 SFDVKD. V lost 4 bases and J lost 5, with 11 bases in between. CDR3 nucleotide sequence: TGTGCCACCAGTGACCCTCTGGGACACGAGCAGTACTTC. Amino acids: CATSDPLGHEQYF.

The chain combines TRBV6-5 with TRBJ1-1; D ambiguous. There are 12 residues in the CDR3. CDR1 and CDR2 (germline): MNHEY, SVGAGI. The V gene lost 0 bases and the J gene lost 7 bases, with 6 bases spanning the gap. CDR3 amino acids: CASSYSQNEAFF. In nucleotides, the CDR3 is TGTGCCAGCAGTTACTCGCAGAATGAAGCTTTCTTT.

CDR3 coding DNA: TGTGCCAGTACCAACCCCAGCGCCTACAATGAGCAGTTCTTC. Amino acid sequence: CASTNPSAYNEQFF. The gene calls are TRBV19 and TRBJ2-1; D call uncertain. V was trimmed by 7 bases and J by 2 bases, leaving 12 bases between them. This CDR3 is 14 amino acids long. Germline V gene data show CDR1 as LNHDA and CDR2 as SQIVND (reference sequence).

The chain is built from TRBV5-1 and TRBJ2-3, with a tentative D call TRBD2 (5 bases). The V end lost 0 bases, the J end lost 4 bases, and 12 bases lay between the germline ends. The germline V gene encodes CDR1 SGHRS and CDR2 YFSETQ. The CDR3 length is 15 residues. The CDR3 bases are TGCGCCAGCAGCTTGGGTGGGAGAGCGGCAGATACGCAGTATTTT. Encoded protein: CASSLGGRAADTQYF. The complete variable domain, with remaining parts taken from reference TRBV5-1 and TRBJ2-3, reads KAGVTQTPRYLIKTRGQQVTLSCSPISGHRSVSWYQQTPGQGLQFLFEYFSETQRNKGNFPGRFSGRQFSNSRSEMNVSTLELGDSALYLCASSLGGRAADTQYFGPGTRLTVL.